The next 10 T cell receptor beta chains were all read from a single sample in a study of PD-1 blockade in mismatch repair-deficient tumors. Only in-frame clones appear in the TCRdb table, and some are missing; sequencing was by immunoSEQ multiplex PCR. The data hold approximately 130,000 clones, with more than 85% observed a single time. The sample was peripheral blood, taken 44 weeks after starting pembrolizumab. The receptors shown here come from an adult with mismatch repair-deficient cancer.

The chain employs TRBV27 and TRBJ2-3; D may match TRBD1 or TRBD2 (6 bases each). CDR3 size: 15 residues. The V gene lost 2 bases and the J gene lost 6 bases, with 15 bases spanning the gap. In germline, CDR1 is MNHEY, CDR2 SMNVEV (reference sequence). The chain's CDR3 is CASSLSGPGADTQYF. The CDR3 DNA follows: TGTGCCAGCAGTTTAAGCGGGCCAGGGGCGGATACGCAGTATTTT.

The CDR3 DNA sequence: TGTGCCAGCAGTTCGGGACGGAATTACTATGGCTACACCTTC. Translation gives CASSSGRNYYGYTF. The gene calls are TRBV6-6 and TRBJ1-2, with D maybe TRBD1 (5 bases). V was shortened by 4 bases and J by 3 bases, with 12 bases between the two germline ends. Germline CDR1 is MNHNY and CDR2 is SVGAGI (reference sequence). This CDR3 contains 14 residues.

The V call is TRBV11-2, the J call TRBJ2-1; unclear D gene. The CDR3 contains 16 residues. With 1 base removed from V and 8 bases from J, the gap between germline ends came to 18 bases. CDR1 is SGHAT and CDR2 is FQNNGV in the germline V gene. The CDR3 here is CASSLASISYRDEQFF. Here the CDR3 DNA reads TGTGCCAGCAGCTTAGCCTCTATTAGTTACCGCGATGAGCAGTTCTTC.

The rearrangement uses TRBV9 and TRBJ2-3, with a weak D call TRBD1 (6 bases). CDR3 length: 15 residues. The V gene's germline CDR1 is SGDLS and CDR2 YYNGEE. Trimming cost V 1 base and J 3 bases, with 12 bases left between them. The DNA of the CDR3 is TGTGCCAGCAGCGTACAGGGGACCCGGACAGATACGCAGTATTTT. Its protein product is CASSVQGTRTDTQYF.

CDR3 nucleotide sequence: TGTGCCAGCAGTCCTGGACAGCCTAGCAATCAGCCCCAGCATTTT. Translating gives CASSPGQPSNQPQHF. The chain employs TRBV6-5 and TRBJ1-5; D may be TRBD1 (6 bases). Germline loops: CDR1 MNHEY, CDR2 SVGAGI. The CDR3 is made up of 15 amino acids. With 5 bases removed from V and 0 bases from J, the gap between germline ends came to 11 bases.

The chain combines TRBV6-1 with TRBJ2-1; unclear D gene. Germline V lookup: CDR1 MNHNS, CDR2 SASEGT. CDR3 length equals 14 residues. Trimming left V 2 bases short and J 8 bases short, with 13 bases between. CDR3 sequence: CASSERRDRDEQFF. The CDR3 region has the DNA TGTGCCAGCAGTGAAAGGAGAGATCGAGATGAGCAGTTCTTC.

This clone was counted once. This chain joins TRBV14 and TRBJ1-2, with 12 bases lining up with TRBD1. The CDR3 runs 15 residues. Germline-derived CDR1 and CDR2 are SGHDN and FVKESK. V trimming: 4 bases; J trimming: 8 bases; junction bases outside the gene matches: 8. This chain's CDR3 is CASSRAGTGGHGYTF. The CDR3 DNA sequence: TGTGCCAGCAGCCGTGCCGGGACAGGGGGCCACGGCTACACCTTC. Filled out from reference TRBV14 and TRBJ1-2, the complete variable domain reads EAGVTQFPSHSVIEKGQTVTLRCDPISGHDNLYWYRRVMGKEIKFLLHFVKESKQDESGMPNNRFLAERTGGTYSTLKVQPAELEDSGVYFCASSRAGTGGHGYTFGSGTRLTVV.

The chain uses TRBV15 and TRBJ1-5; tentative D call: TRBD1 (5 bases). This CDR3 is built from 18 residues. Trimming shortened V by 3 bases and J by 0 bases, and 18 bases separated the two germline ends. The V gene's germline CDR1 is LNHNV and CDR2 YYDKDF (reference sequence). Written as DNA, the CDR3 is TGTGCCACCAGCAGGTTTAGGGACGGTACCATTAGCAATCAGCCCCAGCATTTT. Translating it yields CATSRFRDGTISNQPQHF.

The V call is TRBV4-2, the J call TRBJ2-3; D call uncertain. There are 15 residues in the CDR3. Trimming left V 4 bases short and J 0 bases short, with 11 bases between. The V gene's germline CDR1 is LGHNA and CDR2 YNFKEQ. This CDR3 reads CASSPLTTSTDTQYF. Written as DNA, the CDR3 is TGTGCCAGCAGCCCCTTAACTACTAGCACAGATACGCAGTATTTT.

This chain links TRBV7-9 with TRBJ1-5, with a possible D match to TRBD1 (5 bases). Germline V gives CDR1 SEHNR, CDR2 FQNEAQ (reference sequence). Between the trimmed V and J ends, which lost 4 bases and 3 bases, there was a span of 10 bases. This CDR3 has 14 residues. The CDR3 DNA sequence: TGTGCCAGCAGCTGGGGGACTGACAATCAGCCCCAGCATTTT. This encodes CASSWGTDNQPQHF.